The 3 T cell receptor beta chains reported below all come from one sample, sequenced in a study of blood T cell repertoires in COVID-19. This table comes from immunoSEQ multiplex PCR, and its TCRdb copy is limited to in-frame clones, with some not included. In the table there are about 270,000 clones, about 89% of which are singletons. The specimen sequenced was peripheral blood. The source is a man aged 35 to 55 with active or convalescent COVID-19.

CDR3 in amino acids: CASSWTINQPQHF. In nucleotides, the CDR3 is TGTGCCAGCAGTTGGACAATCAATCAGCCCCAGCATTTT. V usage is TRBV12-3 or TRBV12-4 and J usage is TRBJ1-5; perhaps TRBD1 as D (5 bases). The CDR3 length is 13 residues. Trimming removed 4 bases from V and 3 bases from J, with 7 bases in between.

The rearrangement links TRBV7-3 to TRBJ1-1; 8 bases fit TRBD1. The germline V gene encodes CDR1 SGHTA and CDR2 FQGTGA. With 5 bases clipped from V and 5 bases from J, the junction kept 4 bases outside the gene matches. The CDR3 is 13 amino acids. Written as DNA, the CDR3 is TGTGCCAGCAGCCCGGACAGGGATACTGAAGCTTTCTTT. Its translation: CASSPDRDTEAFF.

CDR3 sequence (DNA): TGCGCCAGCAGCTTGGCCGGGACTAGCCATGAGTTCTTC. Translating gives CASSLAGTSHEFF. The gene calls are TRBV5-1 and TRBJ2-1, with 9 nucleotides matching TRBD2. Germline assignment: CDR1 SGHRS and CDR2 YFSETQ. After removal of 0 bases from V and 14 bases from J, the junction contained 6 bases not matched to a gene. The CDR3 is made up of 13 amino acids.